This T cell receptor (beta chain) was captured in a study of blood T cells in healthy people across ages. Findings of the study overall: Higher diversity and more naive CD4+ cells were features of long-lived donors, compared to aged donors. Shifts in expanded clonotypes may have been confounded by donor CMV status, which was unknown.

A second about 6 to 11 cycle PCR used barcoded and J-beta primers. TCRdb analysed the 5' RACE reads with MiXCR anew, one entry per CDR3 protein. The sample lists about 640,000 distinct CDR3 sequences, roughly 53% occurring once. A word on this clonotype: Its matching antigen is unknown.

Sequencing was performed on blood. The TCR sequence derives from a man in his sixties in good health.

In DNA form, the CDR3 reads TGTGCCATCAGGGAGGGCCGGGGTTCCTATAATTCACCCCTCCACTTT. The encoded protein is CAIREGRGSYNSPLHF. The V gene is TRBV10-3, the J gene TRBJ1-6; D remains ambiguous. This CDR3 contains 16 residues. Germline CDR1 and CDR2: ENHRY and SYGVKD. Trimming removed 6 bases at V and 1 base at J, with 13 bases between.